The entry that follows covers one TCR beta chain sequence. Random hexamers were used to reverse transcribe an amount of about 0.5 to 1 ug RNA. An immunoSEQ multiplex PCR generated amplified TCR beta CDR3 products spanning 54 Vbeta and 13 Jbeta. One entry per CDR3 protein, called by TCRdb with MiXCR from the immunoSEQ multiplex PCR reads. The table has around 190,000 distinct CDR3 sequences, over 85% seen once; the top ten hold 0.1%. The data belong to a study of CD8 T cells in Susac syndrome. In germline, CDR1 is DFQATT, CDR2 SNEGSKA (reference sequence). V was trimmed by 7 bases and J by 8 bases, leaving 18 bases between them. The CDR3 has 13 amino acids. Controls were healthy donors chosen to match patients in age and sex.

The TCR originated in a human donor in good health. Sequenced material: CD4+ T cells from PBMCs. The rearrangement uses TRBV20-1 and TRBJ1-5; D is uncertain. CDR3 bases: TGCAGTGTTTTAGTAGCGGACGGTGAGCCCCAGCATTTT. Translating it yields CSVLVADGEPQHF.